Described below is a single T cell receptor beta chain sequence and its context. Some clones are missing from TCRdb's copy, which holds only in-frame ones; the method was immunoSEQ multiplex PCR. The table shows 55,000 to 90,000 clones, with 70% to 90% occurring only once. This entry belongs to a study of OX40 agonist ivuxolimab in advanced cancers. V lost 4 bases, J lost 0 bases, and 20 bases lay in between. Germline values: CDR1 SGHDT, CDR2 YYEEEE. This CDR3 is 17 amino acids long. Sequences were derived from CD4+ or CD8+ T cells sorted from blood, sampled in a trial of the OX40 agonist ivuxolimab. V and J are TRBV5-6 and TRBJ2-7; a weak D match, TRBD2 (7 bases). The sequence was obtained from an adult with an advanced solid tumor such as melanoma, head and neck, liver or kidney cancer. The CDR3 DNA reads TGTGCCAGCAGCCGTTTGGAGGGGGGGCGATCCTCCTACGAGCAGTACTTC. This codes for CASSRLEGGRSSYEQYF.